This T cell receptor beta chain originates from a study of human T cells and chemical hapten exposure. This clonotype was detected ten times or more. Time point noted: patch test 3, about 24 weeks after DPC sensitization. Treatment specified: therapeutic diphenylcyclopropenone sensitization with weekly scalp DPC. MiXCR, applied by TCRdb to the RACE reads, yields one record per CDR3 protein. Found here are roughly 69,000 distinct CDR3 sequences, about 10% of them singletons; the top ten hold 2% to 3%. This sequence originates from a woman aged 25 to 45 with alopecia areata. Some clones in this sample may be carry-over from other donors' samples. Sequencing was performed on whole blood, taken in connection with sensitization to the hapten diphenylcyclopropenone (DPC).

The CDR3 here is CASSNDGALVYYEQYF. The CDR3 bases are TGTGCCAGCAGTAACGACGGAGCCCTTGTCTACTACGAGCAGTACTTC. V and J are TRBV7-3 and TRBJ2-7, with unresolved D. Germline values: CDR1 SGHTA, CDR2 FQGTGA. CDR3 size: 16 residues. Between the trimmed V and J ends, which lost 6 bases and 3 bases, there was a span of 21 bases.